This TCR beta chain was retrieved from a study of identical twins. V was cut by 0 bases and J by 1 base, with 9 bases left in between. The CDR3 totals 15 residues. The germline gives CDR1 MNHEY, CDR2 SVGAGI. A universal primer site was incorporated via template switching, and the cDNA contained unique molecular identifiers. A single record per CDR3 protein comes from TCRdb applying MiXCR to the 5' RACE reads. The table lists roughly 290,000 distinct CDR3 sequences, roughly 8.6% of them singletons. This clonotype was observed at least ten times. This sample also belongs to another study, concerning yellow fever vaccine responses in identical twins.

The sequencing input was memory (CD45RO+) T cells sorted from blood. The receptor comes from a woman between 18 and 30 years old in good health. The chain joins TRBV6-5 to TRBJ1-1; D is possibly TRBD1 (6 bases). In nucleotides, the CDR3 is TGTGCCAGCAGTTACTCCCTACAGGGGAACACTGAAGCTTTCTTT. The encoded protein is CASSYSLQGNTEAFF.